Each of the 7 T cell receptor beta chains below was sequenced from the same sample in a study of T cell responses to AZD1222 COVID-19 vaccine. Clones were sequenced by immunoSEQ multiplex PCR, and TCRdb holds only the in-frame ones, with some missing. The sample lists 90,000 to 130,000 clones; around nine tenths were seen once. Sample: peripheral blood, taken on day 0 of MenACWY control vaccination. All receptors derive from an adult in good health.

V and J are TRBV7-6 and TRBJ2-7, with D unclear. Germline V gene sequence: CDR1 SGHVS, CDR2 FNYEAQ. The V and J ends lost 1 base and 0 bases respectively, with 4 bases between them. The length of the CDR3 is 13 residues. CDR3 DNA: TGTGCCAGCAGCTTAGGGGCCTCCTACGAGCAGTACTTC. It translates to CASSLGASYEQYF.

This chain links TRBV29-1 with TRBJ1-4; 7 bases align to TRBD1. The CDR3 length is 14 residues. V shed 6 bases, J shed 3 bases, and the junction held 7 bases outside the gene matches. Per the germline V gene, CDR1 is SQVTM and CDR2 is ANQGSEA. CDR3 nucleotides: TGCAGCGTAGCGTCCGGGACAGCTAATGAAAAACTGTTTTTT. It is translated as CSVASGTANEKLFF.

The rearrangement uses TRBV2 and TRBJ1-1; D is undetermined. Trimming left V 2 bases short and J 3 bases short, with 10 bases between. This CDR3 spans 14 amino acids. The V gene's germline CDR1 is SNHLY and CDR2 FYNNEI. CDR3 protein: CASSERTGYTEAFF. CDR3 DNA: TGTGCCAGCAGTGAACGGACGGGATACACTGAAGCTTTCTTT.

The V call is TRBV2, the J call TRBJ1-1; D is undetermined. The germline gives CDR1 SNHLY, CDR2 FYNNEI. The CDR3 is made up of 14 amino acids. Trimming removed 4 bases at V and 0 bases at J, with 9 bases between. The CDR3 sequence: CASSVGEMNTEAFF. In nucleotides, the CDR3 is TGTGCCAGCAGTGTTGGAGAAATGAACACTGAAGCTTTCTTT.

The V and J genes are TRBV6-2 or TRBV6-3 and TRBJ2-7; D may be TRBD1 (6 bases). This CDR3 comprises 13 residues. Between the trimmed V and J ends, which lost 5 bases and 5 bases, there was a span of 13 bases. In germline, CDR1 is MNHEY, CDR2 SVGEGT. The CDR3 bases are TGTGCCAGCAGTGATACAGGGAACCACGAGCAGTACTTC. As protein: CASSDTGNHEQYF.

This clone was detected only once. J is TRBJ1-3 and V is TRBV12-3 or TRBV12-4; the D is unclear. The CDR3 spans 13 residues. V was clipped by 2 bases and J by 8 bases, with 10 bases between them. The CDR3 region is CASSLLLADTIYF. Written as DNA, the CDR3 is TGTGCCAGCAGTTTACTGTTGGCAGACACCATATATTTT.

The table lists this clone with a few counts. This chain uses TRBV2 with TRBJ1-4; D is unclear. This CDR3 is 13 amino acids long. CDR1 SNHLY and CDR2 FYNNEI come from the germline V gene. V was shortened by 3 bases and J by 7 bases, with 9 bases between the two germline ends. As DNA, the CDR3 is TGTGCCAGCAGTGAGGGGTGGAGTGAAAAACTGTTTTTT. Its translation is CASSEGWSEKLFF.